The T cell receptor (beta chain) described here comes from a study of post-analysis software for immune sequencing data. Study background: Patients had relapsing-remitting, secondary progressive or progressive-relapsing multiple sclerosis; some lacked subtype. Notes on the study in general: Versus controls, multiple sclerosis patients showed significantly lower diversity (normalized Chao1). F-measure co-clustering was strong for batch-matched samples. In patients, TRBV5-6, TRBV5-1 and TRBV20-1 belonged to several TRBV segments found more frequently than in controls.

This clonotype was counted between two and nine times. Its antigen is still unknown. Unique molecular identifiers were built into the TCR beta cDNA libraries. Each CDR3 protein is one row after TCRdb ran MiXCR on the PCR reads. The data hold roughly 600,000 distinct CDR3 sequences, with around 40% observed a single time. Trimming took 3 bases from V and 8 from J; bases not matched to a gene: 7. The CDR3 covers 14 residues. The TCR was taken from a girl under 18 with multiple sclerosis. Sequenced material: blood. The V and J genes are TRBV12-3 or TRBV12-4 and TRBJ1-2; 9 nucleotides agree with TRBD1. The CDR3 sequence: CASSLTGTGRGYTF. CDR3 DNA: TGTGCCAGCAGTTTGACGGGGACAGGGCGCGGCTACACCTTC.